This entry lists 8 T cell receptor beta chains sequenced from one sample in a study of blood T cell repertoires in COVID-19. The table came from immunoSEQ multiplex PCR; TCRdb's copy has only in-frame clones and leaves some out. The table has about 330,000 clones, roughly 87% seen once. What was sequenced was PBMCs or T cells enriched from blood (not recorded which). The receptor set was obtained from a woman aged 25-40 years who had recovered from COVID-19.

The chain is built from TRBV19 and TRBJ1-4; D perhaps matches TRBD1 (5 bases). The V and J ends lost 6 bases and 13 bases respectively, with 18 bases between them. Germline V gene sequence: CDR1 LNHDA, CDR2 SQIVND (reference sequence). The CDR3 totals 13 residues. This CDR3 is CASRDTGLGGLFF. Here the CDR3 DNA reads TGTGCCAGTAGAGATACGGGGCTGGGGGGACTGTTTTTT. Filled out from reference TRBV19 and TRBJ1-4, the complete variable domain reads DGGITQSPKYLFRKEGQNVTLSCEQNLNHDAMYWYRQDPGQGLRLIYYSQIVNDFQKGDIAEGYSVSREKKESFPLTVTSAQKNPTAFYLCASRDTGLGGLFFGSGTQLSVL.

The V call is TRBV6-5, the J call TRBJ2-7; 7 bases align to TRBD1. The germline V gene has CDR1 MNHEY and CDR2 SVGAGI. CDR3 length equals 14 residues. Losses at the gene ends were 7 bases for V and 4 bases for J; bases not matched to a gene: 10. The DNA of the CDR3 is TGTGCCAGCACGGCGCGGACAGGCGCGTACGAGCAGTACTTC. Its translation: CASTARTGAYEQYF.

This sequence joins TRBV12-3 or TRBV12-4 and TRBJ1-1, with a possible D match to TRBD1 (6 bases). V shed 6 bases and J shed 7 bases, with 15 bases lying between them. The CDR3 length is 13 residues. CDR3 loop: CASSHLTGFEAFF. The CDR3 nucleotides are TGTGCCAGCAGCCATCTAACAGGGTTTGAAGCTTTCTTT.

The chain has TRBV10-2 and TRBJ2-2, with D tentatively TRBD1 (6 bases). V lost 1 base, J lost 4 bases, and 10 bases lay in between. Germline V gene lookup returns CDR1 WSHSY and CDR2 SAAADI. This CDR3 contains 15 residues. CDR3 sequence reads: CASSELGAGTGELFF. The DNA for the CDR3 is TGCGCCAGCAGTGAGTTGGGGGCCGGCACCGGGGAGCTGTTTTTT.

This chain links TRBV30 with TRBJ1-1, with 8 bases matching TRBD1. Looked up from germline, CDR1 is GTSNPN and CDR2 is SVGIG (reference sequence). The CDR3 is 15 residues long. J gave up 7 bases and V 2 bases, and 12 bases lay outside the gene matches. The chain's CDR3 is CAWSFAGGMVFEAFF. The CDR3 DNA reads TGTGCCTGGAGTTTTGCAGGGGGCATGGTATTTGAAGCTTTCTTT. Full variable domain (outside the CDR3, taken from reference TRBV30 and TRBJ1-1): SQTIHQWPATLVQPVGSPLSLECTVEGTSNPNLYWYRQAAGRGLQLLFYSVGIGQISSEVPQNLSASRPQDRQFILSSKKLLLSDSGFYLCAWSFAGGMVFEAFFGQGTRLTVV.

V and J are TRBV20-1 and TRBJ1-5; weak D call: TRBD1 (5 bases). V lost 3 bases to trimming and J lost 0 bases, with 21 bases between them. The CDR3 has 18 amino acids. Germline loops: CDR1 DFQATT, CDR2 SNEGSKA (reference sequence). The CDR3 region has the DNA TGCAGTGCTAGTAGTTCGGCAGGGAGGGTCTATAGCAATCAGCCCCAGCATTTT. As protein: CSASSSAGRVYSNQPQHF.

The V gene is TRBV29-1, the J gene TRBJ1-6; 9 nucleotides line up with TRBD1. J was trimmed by 8 bases and V by 6 bases; bases with no gene match: 8. Germline CDR1 and CDR2: SQVTM and ANQGSEA. This CDR3 region has 14 residues. The CDR3 DNA is TGCAGCGTGGAACAGGGGGCGCCGGATTCACCCCTCCACTTT. It is translated as CSVEQGAPDSPLHF. Complete variable domain (other parts from reference TRBV29-1 and TRBJ1-6): SAVISQKPSRDICQRGTSLTIQCQVDSQVTMMFWYRQQPGQSLTLIATANQGSEATYESGFVIDKFPISRPNLTFSTLTVSNMSPEDSSIYLCSVEQGAPDSPLHFGNGTRLTVT.

The gene calls are TRBV7-9 and TRBJ2-1; D is unclear. Trimming removed 3 bases from V and 9 bases from J, with 21 bases in between. This CDR3 spans 16 amino acids. Germline assignment: CDR1 SEHNR and CDR2 FQNEAQ (reference sequence). The CDR3 sequence is CASSFIGQASMVEQFF. The CDR3 DNA follows: TGTGCCAGCAGCTTCATTGGTCAGGCATCGATGGTTGAGCAGTTCTTC. The full variable domain, rest sourced from reference TRBV7-9 and TRBJ2-1, is DTGVSQNPRHKITKRGQNVTFRCDPISEHNRLYWYRQTLGQGPEFLTYFQNEAQLEKSRLLSDRFSAERPKGSFSTLEIQRTEQGDSAMYLCASSFIGQASMVEQFFGPGTRLTVL.